A single sample gave rise to the 10 T cell receptor beta chains below, sequenced in a study of Graves' ophthalmopathy and Graves' hyperthyroidism. Amplified TCR beta CDR3 regions were obtained using RNA transcripts as template. The authors performed first-round RT-PCR with HTBI primers and then a second-round multiplex PCR. TCRdb redid the calling of the multiplex PCR reads with MiXCR, one entry per CDR3 protein. The table has hundreds of thousands of distinct CDR3 sequences, around a fifth seen once. Sequencing was carried out using peripheral blood. These TCRs come from a woman under 30 with stable Graves' hyperthyroidism. Some clones in this sample may be carry-over from other donors' samples.

V and J are TRBV2 and TRBJ1-1; weak D call: TRBD1 (5 bases). Germline values: CDR1 SNHLY, CDR2 FYNNEI. The CDR3 consists of 13 residues. Trimming pared 6 bases from V and 5 bases from J, leaving 13 bases between. The CDR3 nucleotides are TGTGCCAGCAGAAGGGACCCTGCAACTGAAGCTTTCTTT. Residues: CASRRDPATEAFF.

In its sample, this clonotype was seen many times. The chain couples TRBV30 to TRBJ2-5, with 12 bases identical to TRBD2. CDR3 length: 15 residues. Per germline, CDR1 GTSNPN and CDR2 SVGIG (reference sequence). The junction had 6 bases not matched to a gene; V was cut back by 0 bases and J by 7 bases. The CDR3 reads CAWSVASGGAGTQYF. For the CDR3, the DNA is TGTGCCTGGAGTGTAGCTAGCGGGGGGGCAGGGACCCAGTACTTC.

The CDR3 nucleotides are TGTGCCAGCAGTGAAAGACAGGACATCAACTATGGCTACACCTTC. Translating it yields CASSERQDINYGYTF. The chain is built from TRBV6-1 and TRBJ1-2; D is possibly TRBD1 (6 bases). The CDR3 totals 15 residues. Trimming stripped 2 bases from V and 2 bases from J, with 12 bases between. CDR1 is MNHNS and CDR2 is SASEGT in the germline V gene.

There are many counts of this clonotype. Sequence at one end of the junction differs from germline and may be a read error. The V gene is TRBV2, the J gene TRBJ1-5; TRBD1 matches at 12 bases. CDR1 and CDR2 (germline): SNHLY, FYNNEI. This CDR3 is built from 14 residues. CDR3 coding DNA: TGTGCCAGCACGGGACAGGGGGCTTCACAGCCCCGGCATTTT. Translated: CASTGQGASQPRHF. Combining the CDR3 with reference TRBV2 and TRBJ1-5 gives the whole variable domain EPEVTQTPSHQVTQMGQEVILRCVPISNHLYFYWYRQILGQKVEFLVSFYNNEISEKSEIFDDQFSVERPDGSNFTLKIRSTKLEDSAMYFCASTGQGASQPRHFGDGTRLSIL.

This clonotype is a singleton in its sample. V and J are TRBV28 and TRBJ1-2; 9 positions match TRBD1. The CDR3 length is 13 residues. J gave up 7 bases and V 3 bases, and 3 bases lay outside the gene matches. CDR1 is MDHEN and CDR2 is SYDVKM in the germline V gene. CDR3 sequence reads: CASSLTGGPGYTF. The CDR3 coding sequence is TGTGCCAGCAGTTTGACAGGGGGACCTGGCTACACCTTC.

This clonotype has ten or more counts. The chain links TRBV30 to TRBJ2-4; the D gene is possibly TRBD2 (6 bases). From germline, CDR1 is GTSNPN and CDR2 SVGIG (reference sequence). CDR3 length: 14 amino acids. The V end lost 2 bases, the J end lost 0 bases, and 8 bases lay between the germline ends. CDR3 loop: CAWSRRVAKNIQYF. In DNA, the CDR3 is TGTGCCTGGAGTAGGAGGGTAGCCAAAAACATTCAGTACTTC.

The CDR3 loop is CASSRDSFSGYTF. CDR3 nucleotide sequence: TGTGCCAGCAGTCGGGACAGCTTTTCTGGCTACACCTTC. The chain is built from TRBV6-1 and TRBJ1-2, with 7 nucleotides matching TRBD1. Trimming took 5 bases from V and 7 from J; bases not matched to a gene: 7. The CDR3 is 13 residues long. Germline-derived CDR1 and CDR2 are MNHNS and SASEGT.

This clonotype was picked up many times. This chain uses TRBV18 with TRBJ1-2, with no clear D. This CDR3 spans 13 amino acids. The ends were cut back, 2 bases at V and 6 bases at J, with 10 bases in the middle. Germline V gene data show CDR1 as KGHSH and CDR2 as LQKENI. The DNA of the CDR3 is TGTGCCAGCTCACCAAGCAGGTCGGATGGCTACACCTTC. This gives the protein CASSPSRSDGYTF.

As concerns this clonotype: A clone one base away is much larger, so this may be a read error. This chain uses TRBV12-3 or TRBV12-4 with TRBJ2-5, with TRBD1 identical over 8 bases. CDR3 size: 18 residues. The CDR3: CASSFDRWAGGLQETRYF. CDR3 sequence (DNA): TGTGCCAGCAGTTTTGATCGGTGGGCAGGGGGCCTCCAAGAGACCCGGTACTTC.

The chain combines TRBV18 with TRBJ2-5; D is possibly TRBD1 (5 bases). CDR3 length: 15 amino acids. The V gene lost 0 bases and the J gene lost 4 bases, with 12 bases spanning the gap. Germline assignment: CDR1 KGHSH and CDR2 LQKENI. The CDR3 region has the DNA TGTGCCAGCTCACCACCGACAGTGAGTGGAGAGACCCAGTACTTC. Encoded protein: CASSPPTVSGETQYF.